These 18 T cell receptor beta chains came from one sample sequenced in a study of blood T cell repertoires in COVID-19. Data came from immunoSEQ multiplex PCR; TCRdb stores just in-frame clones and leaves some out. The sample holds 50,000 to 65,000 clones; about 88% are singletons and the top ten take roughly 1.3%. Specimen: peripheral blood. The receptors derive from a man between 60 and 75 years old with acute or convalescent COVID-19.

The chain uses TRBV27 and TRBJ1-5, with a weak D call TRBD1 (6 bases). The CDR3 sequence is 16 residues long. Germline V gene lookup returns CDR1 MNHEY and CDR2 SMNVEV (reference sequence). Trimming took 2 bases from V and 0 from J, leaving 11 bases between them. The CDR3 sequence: CASSLGGGFSNQPQHF. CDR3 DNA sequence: TGTGCCAGCAGTTTAGGGGGGGGCTTTAGCAATCAGCCCCAGCATTTT.

CDR3 sequence: CASSQGQMNTEAFF. CDR3 bases: TGTGCCAGCAGCCAAGGGCAGATGAACACTGAAGCTTTCTTT. The chain joins TRBV3-1 (or the pseudogene TRBV3-2) to TRBJ1-1; the D is unclear. CDR3 length equals 14 residues. Trimming stripped 1 base from V and 0 bases from J, with 6 bases between. Germline values: CDR1 LGHDT, CDR2 YNNKEL (reference sequence).

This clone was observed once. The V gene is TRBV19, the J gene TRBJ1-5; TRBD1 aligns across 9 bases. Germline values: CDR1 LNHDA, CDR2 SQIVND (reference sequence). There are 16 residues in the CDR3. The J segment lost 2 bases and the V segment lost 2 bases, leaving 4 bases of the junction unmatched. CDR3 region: CASSITGGEGNQPQHF. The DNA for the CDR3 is TGTGCCAGTAGTATAACAGGGGGCGAGGGCAATCAGCCCCAGCATTTT.

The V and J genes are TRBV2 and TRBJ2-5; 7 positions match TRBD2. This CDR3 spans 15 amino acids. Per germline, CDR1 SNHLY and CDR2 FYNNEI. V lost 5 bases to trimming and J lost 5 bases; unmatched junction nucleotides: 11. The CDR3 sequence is CASSQGLGGSETQYF. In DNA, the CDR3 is TGTGCCAGCAGTCAGGGCCTGGGAGGGTCGGAGACCCAGTACTTC. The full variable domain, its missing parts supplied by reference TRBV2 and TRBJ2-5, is EPEVTQTPSHQVTQMGQEVILRCVPISNHLYFYWYRQILGQKVEFLVSFYNNEISEKSEIFDDQFSVERPDGSNFTLKIRSTKLEDSAMYFCASSQGLGGSETQYFGPGTRLLVL.

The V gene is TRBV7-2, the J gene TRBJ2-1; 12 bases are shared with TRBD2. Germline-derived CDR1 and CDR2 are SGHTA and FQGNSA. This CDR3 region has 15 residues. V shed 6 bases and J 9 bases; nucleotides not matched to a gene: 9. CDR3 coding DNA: TGTGCCAGCAGTTTACGACTAGCGGGAGTCGGTGAGCAGTTCTTC. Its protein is CASSLRLAGVGEQFF. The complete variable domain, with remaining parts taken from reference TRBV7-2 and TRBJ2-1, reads GAGVSQSPSNKVTEKGKDVELRCDPISGHTALYWYRQSLGQGLEFLIYFQGNSAPDKSGLPSDRFSAERTGGSVSTLTIQRTQQEDSAVYLCASSLRLAGVGEQFFGPGTRLTVL.

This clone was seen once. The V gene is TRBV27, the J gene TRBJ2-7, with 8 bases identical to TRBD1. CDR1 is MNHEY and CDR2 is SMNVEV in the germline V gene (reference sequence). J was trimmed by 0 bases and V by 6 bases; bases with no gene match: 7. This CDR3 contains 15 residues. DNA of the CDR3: TGTGCCAGCAGCCCGGTACAGGGGGGCTCCTACGAGCAGTACTTC. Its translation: CASSPVQGGSYEQYF.

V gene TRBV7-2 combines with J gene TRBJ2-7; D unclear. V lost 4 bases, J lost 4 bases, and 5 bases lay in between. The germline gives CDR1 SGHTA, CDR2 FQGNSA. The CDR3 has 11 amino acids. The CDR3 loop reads CASSSQYEQYF. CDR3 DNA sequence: TGTGCCAGCAGCTCTCAGTACGAGCAGTACTTC. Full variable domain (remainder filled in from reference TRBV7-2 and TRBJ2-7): GAGVSQSPSNKVTEKGKDVELRCDPISGHTALYWYRQSLGQGLEFLIYFQGNSAPDKSGLPSDRFSAERTGGSVSTLTIQRTQQEDSAVYLCASSSQYEQYFGPGTRLTVT.

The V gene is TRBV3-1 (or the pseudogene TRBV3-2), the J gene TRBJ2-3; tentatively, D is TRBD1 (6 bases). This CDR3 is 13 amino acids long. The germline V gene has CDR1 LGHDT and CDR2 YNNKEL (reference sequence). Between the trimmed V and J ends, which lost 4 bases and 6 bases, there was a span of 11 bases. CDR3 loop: CASSPGGEDTQYF. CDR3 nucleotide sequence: TGTGCCAGCAGCCCTGGGGGCGAGGATACGCAGTATTTT.

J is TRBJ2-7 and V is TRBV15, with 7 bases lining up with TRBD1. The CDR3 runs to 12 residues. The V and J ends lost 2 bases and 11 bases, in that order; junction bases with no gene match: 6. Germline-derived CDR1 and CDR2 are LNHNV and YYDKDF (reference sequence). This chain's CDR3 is CATSRIQGRKYF. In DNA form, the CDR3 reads TGTGCCACCAGCAGAATACAGGGGCGAAAGTACTTC.

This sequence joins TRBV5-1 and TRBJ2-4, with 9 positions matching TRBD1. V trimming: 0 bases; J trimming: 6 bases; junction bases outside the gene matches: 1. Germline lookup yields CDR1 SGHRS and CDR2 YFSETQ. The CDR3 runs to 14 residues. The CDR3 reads CASSLGDRVNIQYF. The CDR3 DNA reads TGCGCCAGCAGCTTGGGGGACAGGGTAAACATTCAGTACTTC.

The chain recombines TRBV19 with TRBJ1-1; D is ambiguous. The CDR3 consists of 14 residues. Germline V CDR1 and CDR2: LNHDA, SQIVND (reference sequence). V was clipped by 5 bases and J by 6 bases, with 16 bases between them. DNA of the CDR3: TGTGCCAGTAGTTTGGAGGAGACCGGCCCTGAAGCTTTCTTT. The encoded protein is CASSLEETGPEAFF.

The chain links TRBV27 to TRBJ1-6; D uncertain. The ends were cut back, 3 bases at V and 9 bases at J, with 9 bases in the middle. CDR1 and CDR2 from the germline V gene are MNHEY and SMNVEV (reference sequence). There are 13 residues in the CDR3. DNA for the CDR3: TGTGCCAGCAGTTTTTCTGAGGCTTCACCCCTCCACTTT. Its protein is CASSFSEASPLHF.

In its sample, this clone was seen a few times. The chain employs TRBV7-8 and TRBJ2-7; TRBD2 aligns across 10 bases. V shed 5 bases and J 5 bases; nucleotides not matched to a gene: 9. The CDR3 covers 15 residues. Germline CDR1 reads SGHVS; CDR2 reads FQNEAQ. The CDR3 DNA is TGTGCCAGCAGCCATCAGCGGGGGGGCGGTAACGAGCAGTACTTC. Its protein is CASSHQRGGGNEQYF. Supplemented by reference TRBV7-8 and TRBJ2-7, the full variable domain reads GAGVSQSPRYKVAKRGQDVALRCDPISGHVSLFWYQQALGQGPEFLTYFQNEAQLDKSGLPSDRFFAERPEGSVSTLKIQRTQQEDSAVYLCASSHQRGGGNEQYFGPGTRLTVT.

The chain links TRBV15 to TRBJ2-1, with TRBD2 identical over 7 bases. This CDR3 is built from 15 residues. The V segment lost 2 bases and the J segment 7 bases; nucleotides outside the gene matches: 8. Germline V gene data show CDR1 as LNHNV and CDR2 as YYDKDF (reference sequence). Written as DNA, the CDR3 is TGTGCCACCAGCAGACAGAGCGGGGCAAATAATGAGCAGTTCTTC. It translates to CATSRQSGANNEQFF.

As DNA, the CDR3 is TGTGCCAGTAGTACTCAACAGGGGAACAATTCACCCCTCCACTTT. It translates to CASSTQQGNNSPLHF. The V and J genes are TRBV19 and TRBJ1-6; 7 nucleotides agree with TRBD1. Germline V gives CDR1 LNHDA, CDR2 SQIVND (reference sequence). V lost 4 bases, J lost 7 bases, and 7 bases stayed unmatched. This CDR3 comprises 15 residues.

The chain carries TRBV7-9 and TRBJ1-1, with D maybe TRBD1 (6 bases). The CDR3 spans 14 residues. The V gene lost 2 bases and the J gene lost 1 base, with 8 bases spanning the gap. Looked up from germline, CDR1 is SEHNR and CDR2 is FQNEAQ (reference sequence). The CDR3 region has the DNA TGTGCCAGCAGCTTACAGGGGCCGAACACTGAAGCTTTCTTT. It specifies CASSLQGPNTEAFF.

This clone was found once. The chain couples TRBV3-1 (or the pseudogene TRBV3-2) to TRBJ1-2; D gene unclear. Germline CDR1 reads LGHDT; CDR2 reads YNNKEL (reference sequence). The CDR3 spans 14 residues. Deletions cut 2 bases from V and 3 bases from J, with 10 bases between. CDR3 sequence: CASSQSLGDYGYTF. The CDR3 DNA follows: TGTGCCAGCAGCCAAAGCCTGGGAGACTATGGCTACACCTTC.

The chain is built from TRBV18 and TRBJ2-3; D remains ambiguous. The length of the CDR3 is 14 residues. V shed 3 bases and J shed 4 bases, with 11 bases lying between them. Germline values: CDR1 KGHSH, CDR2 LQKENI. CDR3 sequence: CASSPGPLADTQYF. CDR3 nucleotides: TGTGCCAGCTCACCGGGCCCCCTGGCAGATACGCAGTATTTT.